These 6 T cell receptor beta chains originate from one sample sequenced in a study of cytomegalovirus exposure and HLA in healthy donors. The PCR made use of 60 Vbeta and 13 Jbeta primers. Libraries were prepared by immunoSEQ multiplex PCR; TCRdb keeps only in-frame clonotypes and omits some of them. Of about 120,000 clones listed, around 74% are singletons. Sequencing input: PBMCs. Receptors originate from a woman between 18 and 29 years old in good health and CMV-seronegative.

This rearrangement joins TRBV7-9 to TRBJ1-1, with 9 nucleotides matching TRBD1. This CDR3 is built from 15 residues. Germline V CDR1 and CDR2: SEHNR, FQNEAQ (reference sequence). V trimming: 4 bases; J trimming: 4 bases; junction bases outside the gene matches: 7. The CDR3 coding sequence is TGTGCCAGCAGCTATATAGGACAGGGGAGCACTGAAGCTTTCTTT. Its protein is CASSYIGQGSTEAFF.

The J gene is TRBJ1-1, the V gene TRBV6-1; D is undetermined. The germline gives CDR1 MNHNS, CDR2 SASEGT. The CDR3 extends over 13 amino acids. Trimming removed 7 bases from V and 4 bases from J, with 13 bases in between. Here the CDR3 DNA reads TGTGCCAGCACGGTCCCGCGCGGCACTGAAGCTTTCTTT. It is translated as CASTVPRGTEAFF.

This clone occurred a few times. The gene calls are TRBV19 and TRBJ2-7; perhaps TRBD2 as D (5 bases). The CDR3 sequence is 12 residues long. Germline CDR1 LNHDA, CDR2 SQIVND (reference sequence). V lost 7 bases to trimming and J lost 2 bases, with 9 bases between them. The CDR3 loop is CASTEGTYEQYF. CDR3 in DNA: TGTGCCAGTACCGAGGGCACCTACGAGCAGTACTTC.

In DNA, the CDR3 is TGTGCCAGCAGCCTGGGACAAATTAATGAAAAACTGTTTTTT. Residues: CASSLGQINEKLFF. The J gene is TRBJ1-4, the V gene TRBV5-6, with TRBD1 as a possible D gene (6 bases). Per the germline V gene, CDR1 is SGHDT and CDR2 is YYEEEE. The CDR3 spans 14 residues. Trimming removed 4 bases at V and 4 bases at J, with 11 bases between.

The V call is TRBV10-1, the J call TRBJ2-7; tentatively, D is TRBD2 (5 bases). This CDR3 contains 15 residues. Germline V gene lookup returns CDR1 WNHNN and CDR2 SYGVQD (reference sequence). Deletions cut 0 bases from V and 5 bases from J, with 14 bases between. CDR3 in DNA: TGCGCCAGCAGTGAGTCTAGGAGTAGCGTAGACGAGCAGTACTTC. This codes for CASSESRSSVDEQYF.

DNA of the CDR3: TGCGCCAGCAGCGTGCACCAGGACTACGAGCAGTACTTC. Amino acid sequence: CASSVHQDYEQYF. V and J are TRBV4-1 and TRBJ2-7, with D unresolved. V was trimmed by 5 bases and J by 3 bases, leaving 11 bases between them. This CDR3 is built from 13 residues. CDR1 and CDR2 (germline): MGHRA, YSYEKL.